This T cell receptor (beta chain) was found in a study of early T cells in non-severe SARS-CoV-2 infection. Turning to the study itself: Sequencing used unsorted whole-blood bulk RNA, so chains lack pairing.

There are many counts of this clonotype. Its antigen is undetermined. Study results and limitations: The study's VDJdb matching favored anti-spike CD8 responses and missed private and CD4 specificities.

Individual cDNA molecules were tagged with unique molecular identifiers. TCRdb independently ran MiXCR on the 5' RACE reads; one entry per CDR3 protein. Of 30,000 or so distinct CDR3 sequences detected, about 3.8% appear once; the ten largest clones hold around 8.8%. Germline V lookup: CDR1 MNHEY, CDR2 SVGEGT. The CDR3 is made up of 15 amino acids. Trimming stripped 2 bases from V and 3 bases from J, with 11 bases between. This chain joins TRBV6-2 or TRBV6-3 and TRBJ1-5; D not certain. Input material: whole blood. The receptor was isolated from an adult who was a healthcare worker with PCR-confirmed SARS-CoV-2 infection or an uninfected control (not recorded which). The CDR3 spells CASSYLGEINQPQHF. The CDR3 bases are TGTGCCAGCAGTTACCTTGGGGAAATCAATCAGCCCCAGCATTTT.